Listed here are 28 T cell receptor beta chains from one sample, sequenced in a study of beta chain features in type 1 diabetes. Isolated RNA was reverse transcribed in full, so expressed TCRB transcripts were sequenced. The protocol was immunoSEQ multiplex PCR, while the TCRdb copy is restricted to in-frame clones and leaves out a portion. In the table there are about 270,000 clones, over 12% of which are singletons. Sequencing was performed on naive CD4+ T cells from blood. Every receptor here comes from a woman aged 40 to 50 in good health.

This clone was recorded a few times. CDR3 nucleotides: TGTGCCAGCAGCGTAGTCCCCCAGGGCCTCAGTGGCTACACCTTC. Amino acid sequence: CASSVVPQGLSGYTF. This chain uses TRBV9 with TRBJ1-2, with D possibly matching TRBD1 (5 bases). Germline CDR1 reads SGDLS; CDR2 reads YYNGEE. The length of the CDR3 is 15 residues. Trimming pared 0 bases from V and 7 bases from J, leaving 16 bases between.

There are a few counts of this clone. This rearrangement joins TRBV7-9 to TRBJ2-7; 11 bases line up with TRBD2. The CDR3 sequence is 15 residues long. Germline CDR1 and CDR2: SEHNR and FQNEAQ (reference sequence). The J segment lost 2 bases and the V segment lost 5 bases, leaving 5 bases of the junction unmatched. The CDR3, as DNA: TGTGCCAGCAGCCCACTAGCGGGGGCCACCTACGAGCAGTACTTC. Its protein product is CASSPLAGATYEQYF.

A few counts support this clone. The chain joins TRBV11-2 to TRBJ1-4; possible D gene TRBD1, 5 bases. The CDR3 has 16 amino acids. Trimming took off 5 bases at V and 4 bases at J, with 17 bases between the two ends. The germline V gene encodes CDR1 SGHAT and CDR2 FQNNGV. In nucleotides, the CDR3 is TGTGCCAGCAGCGGGGGGGGTGGATTCGTTAATGAAAAACTGTTTTTT. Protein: CASSGGGGFVNEKLFF.

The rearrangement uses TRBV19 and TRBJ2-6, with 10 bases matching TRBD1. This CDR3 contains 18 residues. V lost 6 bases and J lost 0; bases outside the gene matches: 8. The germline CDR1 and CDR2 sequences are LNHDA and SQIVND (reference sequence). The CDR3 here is CASRGTGTGVSGANVLTF. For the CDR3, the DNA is TGTGCCAGTAGAGGGACCGGGACAGGGGTCTCTGGGGCCAACGTCCTGACTTTC.

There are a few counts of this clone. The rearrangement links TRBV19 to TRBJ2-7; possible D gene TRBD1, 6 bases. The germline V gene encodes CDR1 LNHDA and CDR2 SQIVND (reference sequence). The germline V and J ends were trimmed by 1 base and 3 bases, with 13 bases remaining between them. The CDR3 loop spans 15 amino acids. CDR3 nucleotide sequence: TGTGCCAGTAGTATAGCACCGACAGGATACTACGAGCAGTACTTC. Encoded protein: CASSIAPTGYYEQYF.

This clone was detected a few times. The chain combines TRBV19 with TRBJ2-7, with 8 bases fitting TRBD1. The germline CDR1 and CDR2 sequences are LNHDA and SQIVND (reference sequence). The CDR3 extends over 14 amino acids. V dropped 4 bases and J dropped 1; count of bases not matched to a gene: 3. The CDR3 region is CASSRTGYSYEQYF. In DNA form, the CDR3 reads TGTGCCAGTAGTAGGACAGGGTATTCCTACGAGCAGTACTTC.

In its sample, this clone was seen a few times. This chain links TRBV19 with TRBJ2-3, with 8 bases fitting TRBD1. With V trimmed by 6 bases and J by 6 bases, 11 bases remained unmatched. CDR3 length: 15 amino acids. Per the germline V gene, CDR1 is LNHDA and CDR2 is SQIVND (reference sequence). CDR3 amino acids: CASSLLTRDRDTQYF. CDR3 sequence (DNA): TGTGCCAGTAGCCTCCTAACCCGGGACAGGGATACGCAGTATTTT.

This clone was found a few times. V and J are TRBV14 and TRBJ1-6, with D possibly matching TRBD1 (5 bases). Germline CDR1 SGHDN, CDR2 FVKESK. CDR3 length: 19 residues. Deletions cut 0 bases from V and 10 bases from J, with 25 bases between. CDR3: CASSQEKTSWGRPGSPLHF. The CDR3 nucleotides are TGTGCCAGCAGCCAAGAAAAGACTAGCTGGGGGAGGCCCGGGTCACCCCTCCACTTT.

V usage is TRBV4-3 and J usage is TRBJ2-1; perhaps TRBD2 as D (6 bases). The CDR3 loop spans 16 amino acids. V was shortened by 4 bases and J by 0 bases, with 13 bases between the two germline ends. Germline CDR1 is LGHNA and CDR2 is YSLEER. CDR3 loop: CASSPGLSSSYNEQFF. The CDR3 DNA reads TGCGCCAGCAGCCCGGGACTCTCAAGCTCCTACAATGAGCAGTTCTTC.

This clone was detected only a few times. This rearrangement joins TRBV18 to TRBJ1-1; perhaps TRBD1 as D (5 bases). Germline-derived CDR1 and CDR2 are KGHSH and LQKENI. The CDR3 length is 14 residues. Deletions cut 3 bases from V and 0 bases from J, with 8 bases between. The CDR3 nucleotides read TGTGCCAGCTCACCCGAACAGGTGAACACTGAAGCTTTCTTT. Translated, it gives CASSPEQVNTEAFF.

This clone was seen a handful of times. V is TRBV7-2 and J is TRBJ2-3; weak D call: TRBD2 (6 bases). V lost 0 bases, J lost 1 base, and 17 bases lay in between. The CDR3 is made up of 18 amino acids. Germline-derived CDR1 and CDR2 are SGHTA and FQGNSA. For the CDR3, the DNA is TGTGCCAGCAGCTTAGCGGTTAGCGGACGTGTCCGCACAGATACGCAGTATTTT. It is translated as CASSLAVSGRVRTDTQYF.

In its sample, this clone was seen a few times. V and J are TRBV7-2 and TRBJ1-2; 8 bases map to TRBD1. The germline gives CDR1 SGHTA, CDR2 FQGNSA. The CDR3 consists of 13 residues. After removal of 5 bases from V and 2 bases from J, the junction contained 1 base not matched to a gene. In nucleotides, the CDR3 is TGTGCCAGCAGCCGGACAGGGAACTATGGCTACACCTTC. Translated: CASSRTGNYGYTF.

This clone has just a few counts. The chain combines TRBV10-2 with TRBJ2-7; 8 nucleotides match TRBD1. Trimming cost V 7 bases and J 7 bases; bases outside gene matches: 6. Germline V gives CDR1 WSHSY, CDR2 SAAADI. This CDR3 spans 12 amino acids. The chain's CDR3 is CASMDRAREQYF. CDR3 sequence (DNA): TGCGCCAGCATGGACAGGGCCCGGGAGCAGTACTTC.

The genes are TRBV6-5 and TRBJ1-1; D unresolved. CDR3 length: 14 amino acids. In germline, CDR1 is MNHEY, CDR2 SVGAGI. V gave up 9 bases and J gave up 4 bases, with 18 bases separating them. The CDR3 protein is CASGSRRLATEAFF. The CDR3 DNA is TGTGCCAGTGGATCCCGGCGGTTAGCCACTGAAGCTTTCTTT.

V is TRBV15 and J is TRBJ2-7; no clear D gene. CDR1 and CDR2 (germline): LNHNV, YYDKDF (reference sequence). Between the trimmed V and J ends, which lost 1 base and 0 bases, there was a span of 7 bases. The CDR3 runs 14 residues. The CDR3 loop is CATSRALTSYEQYF. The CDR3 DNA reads TGTGCCACCAGCAGAGCACTCACCTCCTACGAGCAGTACTTC.

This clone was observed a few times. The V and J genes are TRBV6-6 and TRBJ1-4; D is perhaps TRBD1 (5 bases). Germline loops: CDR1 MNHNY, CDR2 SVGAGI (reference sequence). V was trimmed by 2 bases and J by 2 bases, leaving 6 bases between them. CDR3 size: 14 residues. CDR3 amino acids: CASSYGTTNEKLFF. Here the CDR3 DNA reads TGTGCCAGCAGTTACGGGACTACTAATGAAAAACTGTTTTTT.

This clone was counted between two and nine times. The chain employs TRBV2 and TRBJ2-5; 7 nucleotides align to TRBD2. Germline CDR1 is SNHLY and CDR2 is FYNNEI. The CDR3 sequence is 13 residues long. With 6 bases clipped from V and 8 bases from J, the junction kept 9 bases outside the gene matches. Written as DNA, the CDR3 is TGTGCCAGCAGGCCGGGACTATTTTCTACCCAGTACTTC. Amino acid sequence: CASRPGLFSTQYF.

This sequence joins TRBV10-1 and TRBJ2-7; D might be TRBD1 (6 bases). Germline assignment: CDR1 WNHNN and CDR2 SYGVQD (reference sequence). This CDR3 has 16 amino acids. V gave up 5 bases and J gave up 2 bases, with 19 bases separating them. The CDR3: CASSRTRTGHPYEQYF. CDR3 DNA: TGCGCCAGCAGTCGAACTCGAACAGGGCACCCCTACGAGCAGTACTTC.

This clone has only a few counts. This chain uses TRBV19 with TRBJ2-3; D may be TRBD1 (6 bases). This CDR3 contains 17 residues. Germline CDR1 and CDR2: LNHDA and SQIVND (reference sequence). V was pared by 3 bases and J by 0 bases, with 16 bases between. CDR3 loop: CASSIGFGQSSTDTQYF. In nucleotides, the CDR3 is TGTGCCAGTAGTATTGGCTTCGGACAGAGTAGCACAGATACGCAGTATTTT.

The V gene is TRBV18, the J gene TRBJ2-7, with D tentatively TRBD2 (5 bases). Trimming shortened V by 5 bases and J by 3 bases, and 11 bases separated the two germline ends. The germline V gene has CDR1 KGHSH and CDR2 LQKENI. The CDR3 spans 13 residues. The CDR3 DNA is TGTGCCAGCTCAACGACCGGGAACTACGAGCAGTACTTC. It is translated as CASSTTGNYEQYF.

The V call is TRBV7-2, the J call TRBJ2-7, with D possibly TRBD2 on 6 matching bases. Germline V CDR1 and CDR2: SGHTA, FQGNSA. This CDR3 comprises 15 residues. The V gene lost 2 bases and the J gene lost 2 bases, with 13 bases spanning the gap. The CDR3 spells CASSLSELAAYEQYF. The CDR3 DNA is TGTGCCAGCAGCTTATCGGAACTAGCAGCCTACGAGCAGTACTTC.

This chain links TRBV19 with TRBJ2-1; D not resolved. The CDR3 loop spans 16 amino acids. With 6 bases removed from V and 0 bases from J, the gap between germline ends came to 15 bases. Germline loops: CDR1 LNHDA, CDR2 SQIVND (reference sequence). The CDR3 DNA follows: TGTGCCAGTAGCCACCCGTCAGCGAGCTCCTACAATGAGCAGTTCTTC. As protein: CASSHPSASSYNEQFF. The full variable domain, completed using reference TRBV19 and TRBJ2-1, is DGGITQSPKYLFRKEGQNVTLSCEQNLNHDAMYWYRQDPGQGLRLIYYSQIVNDFQKGDIAEGYSVSREKKESFPLTVTSAQKNPTAFYLCASSHPSASSYNEQFFGPGTRLTVL.

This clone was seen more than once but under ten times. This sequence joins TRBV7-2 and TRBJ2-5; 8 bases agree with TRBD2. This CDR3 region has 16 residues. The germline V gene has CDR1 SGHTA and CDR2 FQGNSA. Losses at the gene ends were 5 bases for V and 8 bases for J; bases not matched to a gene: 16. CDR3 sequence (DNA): TGTGCCAGCAGCCCAGGGTCTAGCGGGCCCTCGGGAACCCAGTACTTC. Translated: CASSPGSSGPSGTQYF.

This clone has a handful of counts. CDR3: CASSPTLGGPNEKLFF. In nucleotides, the CDR3 is TGTGCCAGCTCACCGACTTTAGGGGGTCCTAATGAAAAACTGTTTTTT. The chain is built from TRBV18 and TRBJ1-4, with D possibly being TRBD1 (6 bases). With 3 bases removed from V and 3 bases from J, the gap between germline ends came to 14 bases. Per the germline V gene, CDR1 is KGHSH and CDR2 is LQKENI. CDR3 size: 16 residues.

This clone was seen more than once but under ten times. As DNA, the CDR3 is TGTGCCAGCAGCTTAACTTCCGGGGTTGAAGCTTTCTTT. As protein: CASSLTSGVEAFF. This chain uses TRBV7-9 with TRBJ1-1; no firm D call. Trimming removed 2 bases from V and 7 bases from J, with 11 bases in between. The V gene's germline CDR1 is SEHNR and CDR2 FQNEAQ (reference sequence). CDR3 size: 13 residues.

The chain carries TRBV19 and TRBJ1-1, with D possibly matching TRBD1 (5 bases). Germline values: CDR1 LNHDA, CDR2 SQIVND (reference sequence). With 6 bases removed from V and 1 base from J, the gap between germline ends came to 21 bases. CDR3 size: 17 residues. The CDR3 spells CASRRIWDGEANTEAFF. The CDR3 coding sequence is TGTGCCAGTAGGCGCATTTGGGACGGGGAGGCGAACACTGAAGCTTTCTTT.

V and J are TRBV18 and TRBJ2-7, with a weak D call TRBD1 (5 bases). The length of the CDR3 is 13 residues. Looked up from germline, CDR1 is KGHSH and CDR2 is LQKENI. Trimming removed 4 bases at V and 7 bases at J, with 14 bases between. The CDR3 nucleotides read TGTGCCAGCTCACGGACCAGGGCGGCGGAGCAGTACTTC. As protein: CASSRTRAAEQYF.

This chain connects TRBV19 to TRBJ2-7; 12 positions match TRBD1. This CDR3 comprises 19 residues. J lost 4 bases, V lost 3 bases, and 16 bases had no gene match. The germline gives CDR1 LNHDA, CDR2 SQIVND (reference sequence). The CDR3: CASSMGPGTGGGRLYEQYF. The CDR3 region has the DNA TGTGCCAGTAGTATGGGCCCCGGGACAGGGGGCGGACGATTATACGAGCAGTACTTC.